The rows below give T cell receptor beta chains drawn from one sample of a study of T cells in Graves' hyperthyroidism and ophthalmopathy. TCRdb reanalysed the multiplex PCR reads using MiXCR and keeps one entry per CDR3 protein. The sample lists hundreds of thousands of distinct CDR3 sequences, roughly 15% seen once, with approximately 12% in the top ten. Sequencing was performed on blood. The receptors were gathered from a woman aged 45-59 years with Graves' ophthalmopathy. Each CDR3 is given with its conserved first and last residue. The order of the fields is D gene, clone size, J gene, V gene, CDR3 protein, CDR3 DNA. A D gene is named only where the DNA matches it firmly. Size is stated for part of the rows, as once, few or many counts, or as a class when the clone is expanded.

d_gene: -
abundance: -
j_gene: TRBJ1-1
v_gene: TRBV19
CDR3aa: CASSIQGRSEAFF
CDR3nt: TGTGCCAGTAGTATACAGGGTCGGTCTGAAGCTTTCTTT

d_gene: -
abundance: -
j_gene: TRBJ2-4
v_gene: TRBV6-1
CDR3aa: CASSDTIFGKNIQYF
CDR3nt: TGTGCCAGCAGTGACACAATTTTCGGCAAAAACATTCAGTACTTC

d_gene: -
abundance: many
j_gene: TRBJ1-5
v_gene: TRBV18
CDR3aa: CASSPPAGQPQHF
CDR3nt: TGTGCCAGCTCACCACCTGCAGGGCAGCCCCAGCATTTT

d_gene: -
abundance: few
j_gene: TRBJ2-3
v_gene: TRBV4-3
CDR3aa: CASSQAGATDTQYF
CDR3nt: TGCGCCAGCAGCCAAGCGGGAGCCACAGATACGCAGTATTTT

d_gene: TRBD2
abundance: many
j_gene: TRBJ2-1
v_gene: TRBV7-3
CDR3aa: CASSSQLIAGGLGYNEQFF
CDR3nt: TGTGCCAGCAGCTCCCAGTTGATAGCGGGAGGTTTAGGCTACAATGAGCAGTTCTTC

d_gene: -
abundance: -
j_gene: TRBJ2-1
v_gene: TRBV18
CDR3aa: CASSPRAMPEFF
CDR3nt: TGTGCCAGCTCACCGAGAGCCATGCCTGAGTTCTTC

d_gene: TRBD2
abundance: -
j_gene: TRBJ2-1
v_gene: TRBV20-1
CDR3aa: CSARDRQRGYNEQFF
CDR3nt: TGCAGTGCTAGAGATCGTCAGCGGGGATACAATGAGCAGTTCTTC

d_gene: TRBD2
abundance: few
j_gene: TRBJ2-7
v_gene: TRBV6-2/TRBV6-3
CDR3aa: CASTSGTSDYEQYF
CDR3nt: TGTGCCAGCACCAGCGGGACTAGCGACTACGAGCAGTACTTC

d_gene: -
abundance: -
j_gene: TRBJ2-1
v_gene: TRBV5-6
CDR3aa: CASSALRQVDNEQFF
CDR3nt: TGTGCCAGCAGCGCCCTTAGACAGGTGGACAATGAGCAGTTCTTC

d_gene: -
abundance: -
j_gene: TRBJ1-5
v_gene: TRBV20-1
CDR3aa: CSARGEDYSNQPQHF
CDR3nt: TGCAGTGCTAGAGGGGAAGACTATAGCAATCAGCCCCAGCATTTT

d_gene: -
abundance: few
j_gene: TRBJ2-7
v_gene: TRBV12-3/TRBV12-4
CDR3aa: CASSSSAGRSYEQYF
CDR3nt: TGTGCCAGCAGCTCGTCCGCGGGTCGTAGCTACGAGCAGTACTTC

d_gene: -
abundance: many
j_gene: TRBJ2-1
v_gene: TRBV11-3
CDR3aa: CASSPSVNEQFF
CDR3nt: TGTGCCAGCAGTCCTAGCGTCAATGAGCAGTTCTTC

d_gene: -
abundance: few
j_gene: TRBJ2-1
v_gene: TRBV19
CDR3aa: CASSIGPYNEQFF
CDR3nt: TGTGCCAGTAGTATCGGCCCCTACAATGAGCAGTTCTTC

d_gene: -
abundance: many
j_gene: TRBJ1-1
v_gene: TRBV7-2
CDR3aa: CASSLDYGGQEAFF
CDR3nt: TGTGCCAGCAGCTTAGACTATGGGGGGCAGGAAGCTTTCTTT

d_gene: TRBD2
abundance: many
j_gene: TRBJ2-5
v_gene: TRBV5-1
CDR3aa: CASSPGSGSERETQYF
CDR3nt: TGCGCCAGCAGCCCGGGTAGCGGGAGTGAGCGAGAGACCCAGTACTTC

d_gene: -
abundance: many
j_gene: TRBJ2-7
v_gene: TRBV15
CDR3aa: CATSSPPGDPHYEQYF
CDR3nt: TGTGCCACCAGCAGCCCTCCAGGCGACCCCCACTACGAGCAGTACTTC

d_gene: -
abundance: -
j_gene: TRBJ1-2
v_gene: TRBV10-3
CDR3aa: CVISDSRAYTF
CDR3nt: TGTGTCATCAGTGACTCTAGAGCCTACACCTTC

d_gene: -
abundance: many
j_gene: TRBJ2-5
v_gene: TRBV7-2
CDR3aa: CASSFRVSQETQYF
CDR3nt: TGTGCCAGCAGCTTTCGTGTCAGCCAAGAGACCCAGTACTTC

d_gene: TRBD2
abundance: many
j_gene: TRBJ2-1
v_gene: TRBV28
CDR3aa: CASSHTSGRVGNEQFF
CDR3nt: TGTGCCAGCAGTCATACTAGCGGGAGGGTGGGCAATGAGCAGTTCTTC

d_gene: TRBD2
abundance: few
j_gene: TRBJ2-1
v_gene: TRBV9
CDR3aa: CASSVELAEQFF
CDR3nt: TGTGCCAGCAGCGTAGAACTAGCGGAGCAGTTCTTC

d_gene: -
abundance: many
j_gene: TRBJ1-5
v_gene: TRBV7-2
CDR3aa: CASSLYLRSPFQPQHF
CDR3nt: TGTGCCAGCAGCTTATATCTCCGGTCGCCTTTTCAGCCCCAGCATTTT

d_gene: -
abundance: few
j_gene: TRBJ2-7
v_gene: TRBV28
CDR3aa: CASRTAGSYEQYF
CDR3nt: TGTGCCAGCAGGACGGCTGGATCCTACGAGCAGTACTTC

d_gene: TRBD2
abundance: many
j_gene: TRBJ2-3
v_gene: TRBV20-1
CDR3aa: CSARDAGLAGVGTDTQYF
CDR3nt: TGCAGTGCTAGAGATGCGGGACTAGCGGGAGTCGGCACAGATACGCAGTATTTT

d_gene: TRBD2
abundance: many
j_gene: TRBJ2-1
v_gene: TRBV28
CDR3aa: CASRQTSGTLRGEQFF
CDR3nt: TGTGCCAGCAGGCAGACTAGCGGGACTTTGCGTGGTGAGCAGTTCTTC

d_gene: -
abundance: few
j_gene: TRBJ2-1
v_gene: TRBV7-6
CDR3aa: CASSLPTSGIPYNEQFF
CDR3nt: TGTGCCAGCAGCTTACCCACCTCCGGGATCCCCTACAATGAGCAGTTCTTC

d_gene: -
abundance: many
j_gene: TRBJ1-4
v_gene: TRBV7-9
CDR3aa: CASSLPRGTEKLFF
CDR3nt: TGTGCCAGCAGCTTACCCCGGGGGACTGAAAAACTGTTTTTT

d_gene: TRBD2
abundance: -
j_gene: TRBJ2-1
v_gene: TRBV29-1
CDR3aa: CSVVTGTSGMGEQFF
CDR3nt: TGCAGCGTTGTCACCGGGACTAGCGGGATGGGTGAGCAGTTCTTC

d_gene: TRBD2
abundance: -
j_gene: TRBJ2-3
v_gene: TRBV19
CDR3aa: CASSGPSGSTDTQYF
CDR3nt: TGTGCCAGTAGTGGCCCTAGCGGAAGCACAGATACGCAGTATTTT

d_gene: TRBD1
abundance: few
j_gene: TRBJ2-4
v_gene: TRBV29-1
CDR3aa: CSVESSGTGAIQYF
CDR3nt: TGCAGCGTTGAATCGTCCGGGACAGGGGCCATTCAGTACTTC

d_gene: TRBD1
abundance: -
j_gene: TRBJ1-1
v_gene: TRBV6-2/TRBV6-3
CDR3aa: CASRWTGVPNTEAFF
CDR3nt: TGTGCCAGCAGGTGGACAGGGGTTCCGAACACTGAAGCTTTCTTT

d_gene: -
abundance: many
j_gene: TRBJ2-2
v_gene: TRBV11-2
CDR3aa: CASSLVGGTADLNTGELFF
CDR3nt: TGTGCCAGCAGCTTAGTGGGTGGGACCGCCGATTTGAACACCGGGGAGCTGTTTTTT

d_gene: -
abundance: many
j_gene: TRBJ2-7
v_gene: TRBV4-2
CDR3aa: CASSQVRDHYEQYF
CDR3nt: TGTGCCAGCAGCCAAGTCCGGGACCACTACGAGCAGTACTTC

d_gene: TRBD2
abundance: many
j_gene: TRBJ2-1
v_gene: TRBV7-9
CDR3aa: CASSLEASGAYNEQFF
CDR3nt: TGTGCCAGCAGCTTAGAGGCTAGCGGGGCCTACAATGAGCAGTTCTTC

d_gene: -
abundance: few
j_gene: TRBJ2-7
v_gene: TRBV19
CDR3aa: CASSIGRDEQYF
CDR3nt: TGTGCCAGTAGTATAGGTAGAGACGAGCAGTACTTC

d_gene: -
abundance: many
j_gene: TRBJ1-5
v_gene: TRBV28
CDR3aa: CASSLWGSNQPQHF
CDR3nt: TGTGCCAGCAGTTTATGGGGTAGCAATCAGCCCCAGCATTTT

d_gene: -
abundance: many
j_gene: TRBJ1-1
v_gene: TRBV12-3/TRBV12-4
CDR3aa: CASSLAVTYEAFF
CDR3nt: TGTGCCAGCAGTTTAGCCGTAACTTATGAAGCTTTCTTT

d_gene: TRBD2
abundance: -
j_gene: TRBJ2-3
v_gene: TRBV6-1
CDR3aa: CASSISGRAPDTQYF
CDR3nt: TGTGCCAGCAGCATAAGCGGGAGGGCCCCAGATACGCAGTATTTT

d_gene: TRBD1
abundance: -
j_gene: TRBJ2-5
v_gene: TRBV4-2
CDR3aa: CASSGAGTGGGETQYF
CDR3nt: TGTGCCAGCAGTGGCGCAGGGACAGGGGGCGGCGAGACCCAGTACTTC

d_gene: TRBD2
abundance: many
j_gene: TRBJ2-4
v_gene: TRBV7-8
CDR3aa: CASSPLAGGGNIQYF
CDR3nt: TGTGCCAGCAGCCCACTAGCGGGAGGGGGTAACATTCAGTACTTC

d_gene: -
abundance: many
j_gene: TRBJ2-5
v_gene: TRBV18
CDR3aa: CASSPPSPSPETQYF
CDR3nt: TGTGCCAGCTCACCACCGTCCCCATCCCCAGAGACCCAGTACTTC

d_gene: TRBD1
abundance: many
j_gene: TRBJ2-7
v_gene: TRBV28
CDR3aa: CASRLPGTGVYEQYF
CDR3nt: TGTGCCAGCAGATTACCCGGGACAGGGGTCTACGAGCAGTACTTC

d_gene: TRBD1
abundance: many
j_gene: TRBJ2-2
v_gene: TRBV12-3/TRBV12-4
CDR3aa: CASSLGQGSRTGELFF
CDR3nt: TGTGCCAGCAGTTTGGGACAGGGGTCGAGGACCGGGGAGCTGTTTTTT

d_gene: -
abundance: -
j_gene: TRBJ2-3
v_gene: TRBV20-1
CDR3aa: CSAIAVSTDTQYF
CDR3nt: TGCAGTGCTATAGCGGTCAGCACAGATACGCAGTATTTT

d_gene: TRBD1
abundance: -
j_gene: TRBJ2-4
v_gene: TRBV27
CDR3aa: CASSLLGQGGAKNIQYF
CDR3nt: TGTGCCAGCAGTTTATTGGGACAGGGGGGAGCCAAAAACATTCAGTACTTC

d_gene: TRBD1
abundance: few
j_gene: TRBJ2-1
v_gene: TRBV5-1
CDR3aa: CASSQGQGAREQFF
CDR3nt: TGCGCCAGCAGCCAGGGACAGGGGGCTCGGGAGCAGTTCTTC

d_gene: TRBD2
abundance: few
j_gene: TRBJ2-7
v_gene: TRBV5-5
CDR3aa: CASIKPGTSGSVQYF
CDR3nt: TGTGCCAGCATCAAACCCGGGACTAGCGGGAGTGTGCAGTACTTC

d_gene: -
abundance: many
j_gene: TRBJ1-1
v_gene: TRBV20-1
CDR3aa: CSARRGEAFF
CDR3nt: TGCAGTGCCCGACGGGGGGAAGCTTTCTTT

d_gene: TRBD1
abundance: many
j_gene: TRBJ2-7
v_gene: TRBV5-1
CDR3aa: CASSFLRDSLSYEQYF
CDR3nt: TGCGCCAGCAGCTTTCTCCGGGACAGTTTATCCTACGAGCAGTACTTC

d_gene: TRBD1
abundance: few
j_gene: TRBJ1-5
v_gene: TRBV14
CDR3aa: CASSPETGWANQPQHF
CDR3nt: TGTGCCAGCAGCCCCGAGACAGGGTGGGCCAATCAGCCCCAGCATTTT

d_gene: -
abundance: many
j_gene: TRBJ2-5
v_gene: TRBV18
CDR3aa: CASSPLPESQETQYF
CDR3nt: TGTGCCAGCTCACCACTTCCAGAATCCCAAGAGACCCAGTACTTC

d_gene: -
abundance: few
j_gene: TRBJ2-1
v_gene: TRBV14
CDR3aa: CASSQAGGSLNYYNEQFF
CDR3nt: TGTGCCAGCAGCCAAGCGGGTGGATCCCTGAACTACTACAATGAGCAGTTCTTC

d_gene: -
abundance: -
j_gene: TRBJ1-4
v_gene: TRBV27
CDR3aa: CASSFEGAGEKLFF
CDR3nt: TGTGCCAGCAGTTTTGAAGGGGCTGGTGAAAAACTGTTTTTT

d_gene: TRBD2
abundance: many
j_gene: TRBJ2-3
v_gene: TRBV2
CDR3aa: CASSVGTSGTTDTQYF
CDR3nt: TGTGCCAGCAGTGTCGGGACTAGCGGGACCACAGATACGCAGTATTTT

d_gene: -
abundance: -
j_gene: TRBJ1-1
v_gene: TRBV6-1
CDR3aa: CASNQGVVGLGTEAFF
CDR3nt: TGTGCCAGCAACCAAGGGGTGGTGGGATTGGGCACTGAAGCTTTCTTT

d_gene: -
abundance: many
j_gene: TRBJ2-1
v_gene: TRBV27
CDR3aa: CASSFLAEQFF
CDR3nt: TGTGCCAGCAGTTTTTTGGCTGAGCAGTTCTTC

d_gene: -
abundance: -
j_gene: TRBJ2-2
v_gene: TRBV10-3
CDR3aa: CAISESRLANTGELFF
CDR3nt: TGTGCCATCAGTGAGTCCAGACTGGCGAACACCGGGGAGCTGTTTTTT

d_gene: -
abundance: many
j_gene: TRBJ2-3
v_gene: TRBV20-1
CDR3aa: CSATLQRGTDTQYF
CDR3nt: TGCAGTGCCACCCTCCAGCGTGGCACAGATACGCAGTATTTT

d_gene: -
abundance: -
j_gene: TRBJ1-1
v_gene: TRBV24-1
CDR3aa: CATSDRRGHTEAFF
CDR3nt: TGTGCCACCAGTGATCGCAGGGGACATACTGAAGCTTTCTTT

d_gene: -
abundance: few
j_gene: TRBJ2-1
v_gene: TRBV19
CDR3aa: CASSPSVGEQFF
CDR3nt: TGTGCCAGTAGCCCCAGCGTTGGAGAGCAGTTCTTC